This TCR beta chain is drawn from a study of HIV-infected patients and healthy controls. No cell fractionation was done, so the repertoire covers all unsorted peripheral blood T cells. Reverse transcription used 450 to 550 ng RNA and constant-region primers for alpha and beta. Using multiplexing indices, alpha and beta chain libraries were generated apart by chain-specific third strand synthesis. TCRdb reprocessed the 5' RACE reads with MiXCR, giving one entry per CDR3 protein. The table includes 15,000 to 20,000 distinct CDR3 sequences, about 12% detected once. At least ten counts were recorded for this clonotype. The source is an adult in good health. Sequencing was carried out using blood.

In DNA form, the CDR3 reads TGTGCCAGCACGCGTAGCGGGGCATACGAGCAGTACTTC. It translates to CASTRSGAYEQYF. The rearrangement joins TRBV6-5 to TRBJ2-7; 8 nucleotides match TRBD2. CDR1 MNHEY and CDR2 SVGAGI come from the germline V gene. J lost 4 bases, V lost 7 bases, and 6 bases had no gene match. This CDR3 has 13 amino acids.